This T cell receptor (beta chain) was profiled in a study of T cells expressing NK-cell markers. Across the whole study: Most of the eight sequenced donors tested HCMV-seropositive; one tested seronegative.

Germline values: CDR1 SGHRS, CDR2 YFSETQ. This CDR3 region has 15 residues. In the case of this clonotype: What it binds is unknown.

General study points: Specificity for HCMV among expanded NKG2C+ T cell clones was not established. Of CD8+ T cells, roughly 1.0-7.0% belonged to dominant NKG2C+ clonotypes in roughly 6 donors.

UMI-tagged 5'RACE template switching yielded the TCR beta cDNA. Using the 5' RACE reads, TCRdb records one entry per CDR3 protein without DNA. The sample totals roughly 160,000 distinct CDR3 sequences. V is TRBV5-1 and J is TRBJ2-3; the TRBD2 assignment by TCRdb is unverifiable without DNA. The TCR sequence derives from a woman between 18 and 70 years old in good health. Source material: blood T cells: a sorted CD56 or NKG2C T cell subset, CD4+ or CD8+ T cells, or bulk PBMC T cells (not recorded which). This CDR3 reads CASSLAGGFTDTQYF.